The 17 T cell receptor beta chains in this list originate from one sample, sequenced in a study of CD8+CD57+ T cells in acquired aplastic anemia. TCR beta VDJ and CDR3 profiles were obtained from a genomic DNA template. TCRdb passed the reads through MiXCR, listing each CDR3 protein once. The sample lists 400,000 to 450,000 distinct CDR3 sequences, about two thirds occurring once. Sequencing was carried out using sorted CD4+, CD8+, or CD8+CD57+ T cells (not recorded which) from PBMCs. The receptors come from a human donor in good health, serving as a control.

This clonotype came up once. The genes are TRBV2 and TRBJ2-1; no clear D gene. V gave up 4 bases and J gave up 15 bases, with 16 bases separating them. Germline V CDR1 and CDR2: SNHLY, FYNNEI. There are 12 residues in the CDR3. The chain's CDR3 is CASSGVGFSGFF. DNA for the CDR3: TGTGCCAGCAGTGGGGTTGGGTTTTCGGGGTTCTTC.

This clonotype was recorded at least ten times. The J gene is TRBJ2-3, the V gene TRBV20-1, with 9 positions matching TRBD2. CDR3 length: 16 residues. Germline loops: CDR1 DFQATT, CDR2 SNEGSKA (reference sequence). V shed 4 bases and J 5 bases; nucleotides not matched to a gene: 13. The CDR3: CSAKTPRLAGLDTQYF. For the CDR3, the DNA is TGCAGTGCTAAAACCCCGCGCCTAGCGGGGCTAGATACGCAGTATTTT.

As to this clonotype: Without the conserved terminal phenylalanine or tryptophan, this CDR3 likely stems from a read error. The rearrangement uses TRBV15 and TRBJ2-7; weak D call: TRBD2 (6 bases). CDR1 and CDR2 from the germline V gene are LNHNV and YYDKDF (reference sequence). The CDR3 has 14 amino acids. This CDR3 is CATSPRRLGYDQYL. CDR3 nucleotide sequence: TGTGCCACCAGCCCCCGGCGACTAGGGTACGACCAGTACTTG.

Remarks on this clonotype: The CDR3 carries no conserved terminal phenylalanine or tryptophan, so it likely arises from a read error. The DNA is left out, because the CDR3 cannot be placed on it with certainty; the CDR3 is given as TCRdb lists it. This sequence joins TRBV2 and TRBJ1-1. CDR1 and CDR2 (germline): SNHLY, FYNNEI. The CDR3 extends over 16 residues, inclusive of both ends. The CDR3 here is CASSGRIAWKCVEAWS.

The chain joins TRBV19 to TRBJ2-2, with TRBD1 as a possible D gene (5 bases). The germline V gene encodes CDR1 LNHDA and CDR2 SQIVND (reference sequence). This CDR3 has 13 residues. Trimming removed 9 bases from V and 4 bases from J, with 12 bases in between. CDR3 sequence: CASSGISTGELFF. CDR3 DNA sequence: TGTGCCAGCTCAGGGATTAGCACCGGGGAGCTGTTTTTT.

This clonotype was detected ten times or more. The chain recombines TRBV20-1 with TRBJ1-2; D unresolved. The germline gives CDR1 DFQATT, CDR2 SNEGSKA (reference sequence). The CDR3 is 13 amino acids. V shed 6 bases and J shed 8 bases, with 19 bases lying between them. The chain's CDR3 is CSATHERTSGYTF. CDR3 DNA: TGCAGTGCCACACACGAAAGAACATCCGGCTACACCTTC.

This rearrangement joins TRBV15 to TRBJ2-7; no clear D gene. CDR3 length: 12 amino acids. Germline assignment: CDR1 LNHNV and CDR2 YYDKDF (reference sequence). Deletions cut 5 bases from V and 3 bases from J, with 8 bases between. CDR3 nucleotides: TGTGCCACCAGCCAAGGAAACTACGAGCAGTACTTC. Amino acid sequence: CATSQGNYEQYF.

V and J are TRBV20-1 and TRBJ1-4; weak D call: TRBD1 (5 bases). V was trimmed by 5 bases and J by 14 bases, leaving 18 bases between them. This CDR3 is built from 12 residues. CDR1 is DFQATT and CDR2 is SNEGSKA in the germline V gene (reference sequence). CDR3 DNA: TGCAGTGCTTCCTGGGGACGGACTCGCCTGTTTTTT. It specifies CSASWGRTRLFF.

Ten or more counts support this clonotype. V gene TRBV11-3 combines with J gene TRBJ2-2, with TRBD1 matching over 10 bases. Trimming cost V 3 bases and J 11 bases; bases outside gene matches: 9. CDR1 and CDR2 (germline): SGHNT, YENEEA. CDR3 length: 15 amino acids. The CDR3 protein is CASSFRTGGKAELFF. The CDR3, as DNA: TGTGCCAGCAGCTTCCGGACAGGGGGAAAGGCCGAGCTGTTTTTT.

A remark on this clonotype: A read error may be the cause here, since a much bigger clone is one base away. The chain links TRBV30 to TRBJ2-7; TRBD2 is a possible D gene (6 bases). The V and J ends lost 3 bases and 2 bases respectively, with 17 bases between them. CDR1 is GTSNPN, CDR2 SVGIG, per germline (reference sequence). This CDR3 has 15 residues. The CDR3 loop reads CAWSVIRGFTYEQYF. CDR3 nucleotide sequence: TGTGCCTGGAGCGTTATCCGGGGGTTTACCTACGAGCAGTACTTC.

Notes on this clonotype: This may be a read error, as it is one base from a much larger clone. This chain connects TRBV5-1 to TRBJ1-1, with D hard to call. V was clipped by 4 bases and J by 7 bases, with 17 bases between them. Germline V lookup: CDR1 SGHRS, CDR2 YFSETQ. This CDR3 comprises 14 residues. The CDR3 DNA sequence: TGCGCCAGCAGCCCCCCATTAGGGCGGGATGAAGCTTTCTTT. This gives the protein CASSPPLGRDEAFF.

The V gene is TRBV20-1, the J gene TRBJ2-7; 10 bases fit TRBD2. Trimming removed 5 bases from V and 2 bases from J; junction bases left unmatched: 6. The CDR3 runs to 14 residues. Germline V gene lookup returns CDR1 DFQATT and CDR2 SNEGSKA (reference sequence). The CDR3 DNA reads as TGCAGTGCTGTTGGACTAGCGGCAACCTACGAGCAGTACTTC. It encodes CSAVGLAATYEQYF.

As to this clonotype: One junction end does not reproduce the germline sequence, and a read error may be involved. V usage is TRBV15 and J usage is TRBJ1-5; D not resolved. The germline gives CDR1 LNHNV, CDR2 YYDKDF (reference sequence). This CDR3 has 16 residues. CDR3 in DNA: TGTGCCACCAGCGGGGAACGGGGTTGTTACAATCAGCCCCAGCAGTTT. Its translation is CATSGERGCYNQPQQF.

As for this clonotype: Germline is not matched at one junction end, which may reflect a read error. The chain couples TRBV5-1 to TRBJ1-1; 7 bases are a match to TRBD1. Germline lookup yields CDR1 SGHRS and CDR2 YFSETQ. The CDR3 is 14 amino acids. CDR3 amino acids: CASSPQGGGTEAFF. The CDR3, as DNA: TGTGCCAGCAGCCCCCAGGGGGGCGGCACTGAAGCTTTCTTT.

This chain uses TRBV7-2 with TRBJ2-7; either TRBD1 or TRBD2 may fit D (6 bases each). Germline CDR1 and CDR2: SGHTA and FQGNSA. This CDR3 region has 15 residues. Trimming removed 9 bases from V and 2 bases from J, with 20 bases in between. The CDR3 DNA follows: TGTGCCAGTAGTTTAAGGGGGGTGGCGACCTACGAGCAGTACTTC. Translation: CASSLRGVATYEQYF.

This clonotype was seen repeatedly, ten times or more. This CDR3 reads CASSYPAGGRNTEAFF. CDR3 nucleotides: TGTGCCAGCAGCTACCCCGCGGGGGGGCGAAACACTGAAGCTTTCTTT. The V and J genes are TRBV7-9 and TRBJ1-1, with D possibly TRBD1 on 6 matching bases. With 4 bases removed from V and 2 bases from J, the gap between germline ends came to 17 bases. The CDR3 is 16 residues long. Germline values: CDR1 SEHNR, CDR2 FQNEAQ (reference sequence).

The chain carries TRBV12-3 or TRBV12-4 and TRBJ1-1; D is undetermined. V was shortened by 5 bases and J by 1 base, with 14 bases between the two germline ends. The CDR3 sequence is 15 residues long. The CDR3 loop is CASSRPTNWNTEAFF. The CDR3 region has the DNA TGTGCCAGCAGTAGACCTACTAACTGGAACACTGAAGCTTTCTTT.